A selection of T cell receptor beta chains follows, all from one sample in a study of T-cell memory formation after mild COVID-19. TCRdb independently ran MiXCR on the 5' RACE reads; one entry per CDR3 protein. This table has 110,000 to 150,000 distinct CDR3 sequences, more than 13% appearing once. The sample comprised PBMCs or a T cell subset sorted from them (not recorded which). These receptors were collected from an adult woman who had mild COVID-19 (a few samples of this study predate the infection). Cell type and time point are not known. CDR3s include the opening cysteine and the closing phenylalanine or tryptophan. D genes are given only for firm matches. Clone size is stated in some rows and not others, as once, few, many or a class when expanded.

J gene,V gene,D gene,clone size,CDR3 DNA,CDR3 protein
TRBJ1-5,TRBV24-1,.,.,TGTGCCACCAGTGATCATGCTCAGCCCCAGCATTTT,CATSDHAQPQHF
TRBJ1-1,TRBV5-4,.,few,TGTGCCAGCAGCTTGTCCGGGTTCACTGAAGCTTTCTTT,CASSLSGFTEAFF
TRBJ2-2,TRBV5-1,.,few,TGCGCCAGCAGCTTGGACCCGGGCGGGACCGGGGAGCTGTTTTTT,CASSLDPGGTGELFF
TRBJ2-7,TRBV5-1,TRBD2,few,TGCGCCAGCAGCCCAGCGGGGGACTCCTACGAGCAGTACTTC,CASSPAGDSYEQYF
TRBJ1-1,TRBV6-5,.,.,TGTGCCAGCAGCCCCAGTGGTGCTGAAGCTTTCTTT,CASSPSGAEAFF
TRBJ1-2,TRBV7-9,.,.,TGTGCCAGCAGCTTAGCGGGAACAGCCTTGGATGGCTACACCTTC,CASSLAGTALDGYTF
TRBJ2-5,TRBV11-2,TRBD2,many,TGTGCCAGCAGCGCTAACCGACTAGCGGGAGGGCCGAGGCAAGAGACCCAGTACTTC,CASSANRLAGGPRQETQYF
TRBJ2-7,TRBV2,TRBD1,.,TGTGCCACCGCAACTATCCGGACCGGGACAGGTGGCTACGAGCAGTACTTC,CATATIRTGTGGYEQYF
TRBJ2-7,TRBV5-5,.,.,TGTGCCAGCAGCTTGTCAGGGGACCCGTACGAGCAGTACTTC,CASSLSGDPYEQYF
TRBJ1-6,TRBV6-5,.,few,TGTGCCAGCAGCGGGTGGCCGGATTCACCCCTCCACTTT,CASSGWPDSPLHF
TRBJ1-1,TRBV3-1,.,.,TGTGCCAGCAGCCAAGACGGGACGCGAGCTTTCTTT,CASSQDGTRAFF
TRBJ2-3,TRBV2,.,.,TGTGCCAGCATGTCCGACAGCTATAGCACAGATACGCAGTATTTT,CASMSDSYSTDTQYF
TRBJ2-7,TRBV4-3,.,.,TGCGCCAGCAGCCAAGAGTCAGGGGACGAGCAGTACTTC,CASSQESGDEQYF
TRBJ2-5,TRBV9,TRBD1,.,TGTGCCAGCAGCGCCGGGACAGCCCAAGAGACCCAGTACTTC,CASSAGTAQETQYF
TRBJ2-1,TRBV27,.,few,TGTGCCAGCAGTTTAACTTACCGGGACGGGCAGTTCTTC,CASSLTYRDGQFF
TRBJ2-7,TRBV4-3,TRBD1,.,TGCGCCAGCAGCCGGGACAGGGGGCTGGGGGAGCAGTACTTC,CASSRDRGLGEQYF
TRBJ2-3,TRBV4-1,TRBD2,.,TGCGCCAGCAGCCAACGACTAGCGGTGGAAGGCACGTCTTGGGCAGATACGCAGTATTTT,CASSQRLAVEGTSWADTQYF
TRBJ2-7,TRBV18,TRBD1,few,TGTGCCAGCTCGCCCTCAACAGGGGAGCTGTACGAGCAGTACTTC,CASSPSTGELYEQYF
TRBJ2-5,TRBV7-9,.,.,TGTGCCAGCAGCTACCTCCAAGAGACCCAGTACTTC,CASSYLQETQYF
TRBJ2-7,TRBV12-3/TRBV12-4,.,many,TGTGCCAGCAGTTTGGTTAGCGGTAGCTCCTACGAGCAGTACTTC,CASSLVSGSSYEQYF
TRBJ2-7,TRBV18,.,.,TGTGCCAGCTCACCACCGGGTTTCATCCACGAGCAGTACTTC,CASSPPGFIHEQYF
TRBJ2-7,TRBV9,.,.,TGTGCCAGCAGCGTAGCTCCGGGGGTGTCTTACGAGCAGTACTTC,CASSVAPGVSYEQYF
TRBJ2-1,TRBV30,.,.,TGTGCCTGGAGTCCCTACAATGAGCAGTTCTTC,CAWSPYNEQFF
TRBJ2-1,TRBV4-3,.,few,TGCGCCAGCAGCCAAGGGTCCAGGGGAACCTACAATGAGCAGTTCTTC,CASSQGSRGTYNEQFF
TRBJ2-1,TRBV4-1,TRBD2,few,TGCGCCAGCAGCCATCACTGGACTAGCGGGGCTAGGGGGTCCTACAATGAGCAGTTCTTC,CASSHHWTSGARGSYNEQFF
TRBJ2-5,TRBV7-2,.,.,TGTGCCAGCAGCTTGAGGGGGTCGATTCAAGAGACCCAGTACTTC,CASSLRGSIQETQYF
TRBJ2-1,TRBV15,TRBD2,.,TGTGCCACCAGCAGGGAAAGGGTTTCCTTCGCGGGGGGTGGGAATGAGCAGTTCTTC,CATSRERVSFAGGGNEQFF
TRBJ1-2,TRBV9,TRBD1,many,TGTGCCAGCAGCGCCAGCATAGGACAGGGAGTCTATGGCTACACCTTC,CASSASIGQGVYGYTF
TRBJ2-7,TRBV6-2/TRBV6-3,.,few,TGTGCCAGCAGTTACGGGGTCGGGGAAAAATCCTCCTACGAGCAGTACTTC,CASSYGVGEKSSYEQYF
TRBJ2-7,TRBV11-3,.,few,TGTGCCAGCAGCTCCCGCGCCGTCGGGACCTACGAGCAGTACTTC,CASSSRAVGTYEQYF
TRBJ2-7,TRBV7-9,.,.,TGTGCCAGCAGCTTCCAGGGACGGCAGTACTTC,CASSFQGRQYF
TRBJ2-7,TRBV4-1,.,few,TGCGCCAGCAGCCAAGATCGGTCTGGGTTGGGGTTTCGCTCCTACGAGCAGTACTTC,CASSQDRSGLGFRSYEQYF
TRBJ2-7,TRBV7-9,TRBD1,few,TGTGCCAGCAGTCCACCCCTCGGGACAGGCCCACTCTACGAGCAGTACTTC,CASSPPLGTGPLYEQYF
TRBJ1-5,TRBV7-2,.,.,TGTGCCAGCAGCTCGTTCAATCAGCCCCAGCATTTT,CASSSFNQPQHF
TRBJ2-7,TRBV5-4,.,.,TGTGCCAGCACCCTTGACGGCGGCAGGCCGTACGAGCAGTACTTC,CASTLDGGRPYEQYF
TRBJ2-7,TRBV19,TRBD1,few,TGTGCCAGTAGTCAAGGACAGGGGAAGGCCTACGAGCAGTACTTC,CASSQGQGKAYEQYF
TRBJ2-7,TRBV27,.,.,TGTGCCAGCAGTTTTTCCGTATACTACGAGCAGTACTTC,CASSFSVYYEQYF
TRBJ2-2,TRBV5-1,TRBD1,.,TGCGCCAGCAGCGTGACAGGGGGCCGCACCGGGGAGCTGTTTTTT,CASSVTGGRTGELFF
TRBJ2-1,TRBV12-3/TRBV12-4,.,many,TGTGCCAGCAGTTTGAGGGGCTCCTACAATGAGCAGTTCTTC,CASSLRGSYNEQFF
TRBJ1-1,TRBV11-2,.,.,TGTGCCAGCAGCCCCCCGGGACGCCTGAACACTGAAGCTTTCTTT,CASSPPGRLNTEAFF
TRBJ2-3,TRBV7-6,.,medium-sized,TGTGCCAGCAGCGTAACCCAAGAGGACAGCGCTAGCACAGATACGCAGTATTTT,CASSVTQEDSASTDTQYF
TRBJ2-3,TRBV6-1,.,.,TGTGCCAGCAGTTACTTAATAAGTGGCACAGATACGCAGTATTTT,CASSYLISGTDTQYF
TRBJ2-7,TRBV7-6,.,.,TGTGCCAGCAGCTCCCCTTCCGCGGTGGGGGACTACGAGCAGTACTTC,CASSSPSAVGDYEQYF
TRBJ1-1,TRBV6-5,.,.,TGTGCCAGCAGTTATACCAATCCCGGTGGAGGACTGAACACTGAAGCTTTCTTT,CASSYTNPGGGLNTEAFF
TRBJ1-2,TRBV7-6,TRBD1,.,TGTGCCAGCAGTTCCCTCTCCGGGACAGGGGACCCCTATGGCTACACCTTC,CASSSLSGTGDPYGYTF
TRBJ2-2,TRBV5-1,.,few,TGCGCCAGCAGCTCAACAGGAGGAGGGAACACCGGGGAGCTGTTTTTT,CASSSTGGGNTGELFF
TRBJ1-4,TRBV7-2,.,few,TGTGCCAGCAGCCAAAGACAGTTTCCTGGACCTAATGAAAAACTGTTTTTT,CASSQRQFPGPNEKLFF
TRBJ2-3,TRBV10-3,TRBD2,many,TGTGCCATCACCCCCAGCGGGGGGGGCCGCGATGCAGATACGCAGTATTTT,CAITPSGGGRDADTQYF
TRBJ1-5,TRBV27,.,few,TGTGCCAGCAGTTTATCTACCGCTTCCAATCAGCCCCAGCATTTT,CASSLSTASNQPQHF
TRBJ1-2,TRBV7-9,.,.,TGTGCCAGCAGCTTAGCGTCTTGGGAGGACGGCTACACCTTC,CASSLASWEDGYTF
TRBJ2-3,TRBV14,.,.,TGTGCCAGCAGCCAAGAAAGAGGCTTGGCGCAGTATTTT,CASSQERGLAQYF
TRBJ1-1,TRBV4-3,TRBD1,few,TGCGCCAGCAGCCAAGATGGGGCAGGGGGCAGGACTGAAGCTTTCTTT,CASSQDGAGGRTEAFF
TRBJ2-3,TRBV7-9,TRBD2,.,TGTGCCACAAGACTAGCGGGCACAGATACGCAGTATTTT,CATRLAGTDTQYF
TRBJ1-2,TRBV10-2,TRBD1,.,TGCGCCAGCAGTACAGGGGACTATGGCTACACCTTC,CASSTGDYGYTF
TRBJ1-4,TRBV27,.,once,TGTGCCAGCAGTTTATCGCCAGGGGCGCGAGAAAAACTGTTTTTT,CASSLSPGAREKLFF
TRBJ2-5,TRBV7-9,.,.,TGTGCCAGCAGCCACGAAGGATTAGAGACCCAGTACTTC,CASSHEGLETQYF
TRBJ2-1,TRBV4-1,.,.,TGCGCCAGCAGCCGTTTGTTGCAGGGTGGATCATCCAATGAGCAGTTCTTC,CASSRLLQGGSSNEQFF
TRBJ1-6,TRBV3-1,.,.,TGTGCCAGCCTCGGACTAAATTCACCCCTCCACTTT,CASLGLNSPLHF